This T cell receptor (beta chain) appears in the sequencing data of a study of CD8 T cells in Susac syndrome. Background on the study: Among the Susac syndrome patients who underwent sequencing, about six had clinically active disease, while about eight of them were in remission.

The authors reverse transcribed 0.5 to 1 ug RNA with random hexamers. TCRdb redid the calling of the immunoSEQ multiplex PCR reads with MiXCR, one entry per CDR3 protein. The table includes about 150,000 distinct CDR3 sequences, about 94% detected once. CDR3 length: 15 residues. Losses at the gene ends were 4 bases for V and 0 bases for J; bases not matched to a gene: 5. Germline assignment: CDR1 SNHLY and CDR2 FYNNEI. What was sequenced was CD4+ T cells from PBMCs. The V call is TRBV2, the J call TRBJ2-7; TRBD1 aligns across 8 bases. This receptor was identified in a human donor with Susac syndrome. In DNA, the CDR3 is TGTGCCAGCAGTGCAACAGGGGGAGTCTCCTACGAGCAGTACTTC. It specifies CASSATGGVSYEQYF.